The present TCR beta chain was sequenced within a study of T cell responses to AZD1222 COVID-19 vaccine (dated by TCRdb to the early 2020s). Looking at the study overall: AZD1222 recipients with second doses at about 4 weeks or about 12 weeks were pooled, because spike-specific TCR depth and breadth did not differ between schedules. TCR sequencing was performed for over 230 trial participants, of whom around 200 were given two doses of AZD1222 and around 26 were given two doses of MenACWY control vaccine. Trial participants were enrolled into age subgroups of 18-55, 56-69 and 70-plus years, which contained around 150, 29 and 61 TCR-sequenced participants, respectively. Overall study outcomes, separate from this receptor: Conclusions about previously exposed vaccinees are limited because only a handful of AZD1222 recipients were SARS-CoV-2 seropositive at baseline. No day 14 peak-response samples were available, so repertoires were characterized only after the peak T cell response. Nearly half of unique spike-specific TCRs reportedly recognized epitopes outside regions mutated in the B.1.351 and B.1.1.7 variants. In the small 56-69-year group, the increase in depth fell short of significance, most likely because of low power. The whole spike protein was spanned by vaccine-associated CD4 TCRs, and dominant responses were seen in regions 160-218 and 743-854. Participants were mostly white British, with more females than males. The authors suggested clonal diversity may have been underestimated. After two AZD1222 doses, spike-specific TCR breadth and depth were significantly higher than at day 0 and than in MenACWY recipients.

Note on this clone: Its antigen is unknown. Within one base of it there is no much larger clone, and no base qualities were kept.

The CDR3 covers 14 residues, taking in both the cysteine and the phenylalanine. Here the CDR3 DNA is all that survives: 42 bases in frame from base 1. CDR1 MNHNS and CDR2 SASEGT are derived from the germline V gene. Deletion took 2 bases off V and 6 bases off J, with a span of 11 bases between the germline ends. The CDR3 regions of human TCRbeta chains were analyzed by immunosequencing. The study's processing was this. TCRs in the repertoires were compared against a reference library of SARS-CoV-2-specific TCRs that had been generated with the MIRA antigen-specificity platform. Breadth meant the fraction of unique TCRs that were SARS-CoV-2-associated, whereas depth meant the fraction of total T cells that were SARS-CoV-2-associated. Using the MIRA data, each spike-specific TCR was mapped to the spike region that the TCR reacts to and placed in a CD4 or CD8 class. Log10-transformed breadth and depth values were compared by one-way ANOVA with Sidak's multiple comparisons tests. The clones in this table, taken by TCRdb from immuneACCESS, are in-frame only. Not every clone is retained; where verified, under half of the shortfall comes from an unresolved V gene, and the cause of the rest is unknown. The V and J calls and clone size come from that table; D and trimming were worked out from the DNA. The sample has roughly 93,000 clones on record, 75% to 90% of them singletons. The ten largest make up about a quarter of the sample.

The time point label of this sample denotes: baseline before first vaccination. Samples from vaccinated people were obtained from the UK trials COV001 and COV002, which included a single-blind randomized controlled phase 2/3 trial of AZD1222 (ChAdOx1 nCoV-19) in healthy adults. For TCRbeta chain sequencing, PBMC samples from trial participants were taken at day 0 and at day 28 after the second dose. The sequences come from peripheral blood, collected on day 0 of AZD1222 vaccination. The chain was built from TRBV6-1 and TRBJ2-4; the D gene is not confidently resolved. This clonotype was obtained from an adult in good health. The bases are TGTGCCAGCAGTGAATCCCCTGACGGAAACATTCAGTACTTC. Its product reads: CASSESPDGNIQYF.